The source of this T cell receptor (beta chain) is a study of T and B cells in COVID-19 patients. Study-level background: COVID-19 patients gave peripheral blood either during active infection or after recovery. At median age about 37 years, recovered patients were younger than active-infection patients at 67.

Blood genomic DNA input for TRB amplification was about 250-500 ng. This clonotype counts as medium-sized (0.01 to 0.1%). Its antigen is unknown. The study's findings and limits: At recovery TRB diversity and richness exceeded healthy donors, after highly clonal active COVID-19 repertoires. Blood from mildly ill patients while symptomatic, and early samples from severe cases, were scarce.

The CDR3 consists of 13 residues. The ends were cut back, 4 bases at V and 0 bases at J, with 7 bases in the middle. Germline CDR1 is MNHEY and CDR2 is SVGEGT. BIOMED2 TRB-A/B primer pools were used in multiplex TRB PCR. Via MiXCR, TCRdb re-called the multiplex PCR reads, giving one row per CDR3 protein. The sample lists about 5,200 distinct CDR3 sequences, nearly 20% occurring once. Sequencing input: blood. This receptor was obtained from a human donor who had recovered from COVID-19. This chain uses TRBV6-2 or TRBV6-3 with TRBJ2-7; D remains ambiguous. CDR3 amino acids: CASSSGFSYEQYF. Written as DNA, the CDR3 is TGTGCCAGCAGTTCCGGGTTCTCCTACGAGCAGTACTTC.